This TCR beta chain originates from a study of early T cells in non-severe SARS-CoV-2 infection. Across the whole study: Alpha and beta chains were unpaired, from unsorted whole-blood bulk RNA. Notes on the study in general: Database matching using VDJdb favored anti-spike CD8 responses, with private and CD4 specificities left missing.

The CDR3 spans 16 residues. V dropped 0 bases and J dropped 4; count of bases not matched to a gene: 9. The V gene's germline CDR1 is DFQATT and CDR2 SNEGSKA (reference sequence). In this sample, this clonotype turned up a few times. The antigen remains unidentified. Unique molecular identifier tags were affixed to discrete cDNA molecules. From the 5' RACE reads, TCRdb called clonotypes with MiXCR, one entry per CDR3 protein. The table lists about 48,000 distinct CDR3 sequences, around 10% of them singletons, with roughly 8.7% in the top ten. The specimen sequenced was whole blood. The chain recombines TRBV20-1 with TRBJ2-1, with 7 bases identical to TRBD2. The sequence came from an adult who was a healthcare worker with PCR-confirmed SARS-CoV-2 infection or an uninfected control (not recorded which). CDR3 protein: CSARDQGAGKYNEQFF. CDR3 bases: TGCAGTGCTAGAGATCAGGGAGCGGGAAAATACAATGAGCAGTTCTTC.